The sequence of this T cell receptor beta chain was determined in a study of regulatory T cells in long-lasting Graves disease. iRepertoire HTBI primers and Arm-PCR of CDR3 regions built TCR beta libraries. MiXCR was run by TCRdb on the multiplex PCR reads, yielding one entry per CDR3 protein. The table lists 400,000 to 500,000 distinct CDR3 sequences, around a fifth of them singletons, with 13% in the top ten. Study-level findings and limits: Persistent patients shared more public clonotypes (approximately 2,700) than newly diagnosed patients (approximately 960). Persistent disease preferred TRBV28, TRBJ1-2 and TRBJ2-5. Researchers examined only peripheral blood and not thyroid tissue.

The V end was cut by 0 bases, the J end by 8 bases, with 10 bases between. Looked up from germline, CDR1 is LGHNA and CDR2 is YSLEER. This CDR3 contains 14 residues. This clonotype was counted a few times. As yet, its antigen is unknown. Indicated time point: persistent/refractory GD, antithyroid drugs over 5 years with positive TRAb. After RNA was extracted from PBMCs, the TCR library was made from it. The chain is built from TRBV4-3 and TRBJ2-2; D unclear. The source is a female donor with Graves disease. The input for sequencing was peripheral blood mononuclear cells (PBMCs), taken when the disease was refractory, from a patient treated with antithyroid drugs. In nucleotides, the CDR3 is TGCGCCAGCAGCCAAGATTCGAGAAATGGGGAGCTGTTTTTT. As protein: CASSQDSRNGELFF.